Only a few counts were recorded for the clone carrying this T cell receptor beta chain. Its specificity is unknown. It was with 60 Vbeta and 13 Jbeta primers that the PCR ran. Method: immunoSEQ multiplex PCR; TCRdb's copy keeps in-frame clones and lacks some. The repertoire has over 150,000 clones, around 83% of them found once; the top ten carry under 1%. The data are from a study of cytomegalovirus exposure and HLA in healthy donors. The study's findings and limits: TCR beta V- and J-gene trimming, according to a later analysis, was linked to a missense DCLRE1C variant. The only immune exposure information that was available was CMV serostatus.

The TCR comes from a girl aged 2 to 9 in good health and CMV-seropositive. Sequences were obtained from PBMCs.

In DNA, the CDR3 is TGTGCCAGCAGCCCCCGGACAGGGGAAAGAAGTGAGCAGTTCTTC. Residues: CASSPRTGERSEQFF. The V call is TRBV7-3, the J call TRBJ2-1; 9 bases line up with TRBD1. The germline CDR1 and CDR2 sequences are SGHTA and FQGTGA. V shed 5 bases and J 9 bases; nucleotides not matched to a gene: 11. The CDR3 sequence is 15 residues long.